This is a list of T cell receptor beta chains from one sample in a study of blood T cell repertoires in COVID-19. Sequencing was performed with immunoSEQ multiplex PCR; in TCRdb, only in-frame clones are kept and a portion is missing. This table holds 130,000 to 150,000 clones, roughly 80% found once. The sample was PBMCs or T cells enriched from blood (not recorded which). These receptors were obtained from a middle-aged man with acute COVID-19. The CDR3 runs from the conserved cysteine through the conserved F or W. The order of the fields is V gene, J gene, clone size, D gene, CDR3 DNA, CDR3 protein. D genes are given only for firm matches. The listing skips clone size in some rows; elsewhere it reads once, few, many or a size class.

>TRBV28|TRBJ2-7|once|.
TGTGCCAGCAATTCACAGGGCGCCGGCTACGAGCAGTACTTC
CASNSQGAGYEQYF
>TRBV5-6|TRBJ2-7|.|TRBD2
TGTGCCAGCAACCGGGGAGGGAACAGGTACGAGCAGTACTTC
CASNRGGNRYEQYF
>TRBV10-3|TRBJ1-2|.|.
TGTGCCATCAGGGACAGCCTGGGAGGCTACACCTTC
CAIRDSLGGYTF
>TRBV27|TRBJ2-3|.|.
TGTGCCAGCAGTCCCCCGGAGGGGGGGACCCGGGATACGCAGTATTTT
CASSPPEGGTRDTQYF
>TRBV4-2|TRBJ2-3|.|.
TGTGCCAGCAGCCAAGATCGGGAGCTAGCAGGAGATACGCAGTATTTT
CASSQDRELAGDTQYF
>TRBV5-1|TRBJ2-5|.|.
TGCGCCAGCCGGCCACAGCTCCAAGAGACCCAGTACTTC
CASRPQLQETQYF
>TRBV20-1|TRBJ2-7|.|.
TGCAGTGCTAGTACGCGGGAGCAGTACTTC
CSASTREQYF
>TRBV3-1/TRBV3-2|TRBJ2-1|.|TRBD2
TGTGCCAGCAGCCAAGTCCGTAGCGGGGTGAGCTCCTACAATGAGCAGTTCTTC
CASSQVRSGVSSYNEQFF
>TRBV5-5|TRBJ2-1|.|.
TGTGCCAGCAGCTTGGGCGTGGTGGCTGTCGCGGGAAATGAGCAGTTCTTC
CASSLGVVAVAGNEQFF
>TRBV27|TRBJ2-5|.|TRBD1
TGTGCCAGCAGTTTACGCCCGGGACAGGGAGGCGAGACCCAGTACTTC
CASSLRPGQGGETQYF
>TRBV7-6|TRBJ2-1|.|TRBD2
TGTGCCAGCAGCTCTCGTTATCGGGGGGGCATTGAGCAGTTCTTC
CASSSRYRGGIEQFF
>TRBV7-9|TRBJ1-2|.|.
TGTGCCAGCAGCTCGGATCGTACAGGATCCTACTATGGCTACACCTTC
CASSSDRTGSYYGYTF
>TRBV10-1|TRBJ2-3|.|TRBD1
TGCGCCAGCAGCGAGAATACCTTGTTTCCGGGGACAGGGAAGACAGATACGCAGTATTTT
CASSENTLFPGTGKTDTQYF
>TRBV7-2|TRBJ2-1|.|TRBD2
TGTGCCAGCAGCTTAGGTAGCGGGGGGTACAATGAGCAGTTCTTC
CASSLGSGGYNEQFF
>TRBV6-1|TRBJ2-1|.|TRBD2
TGTGCCAGCAGTGAGCGCGGGTGGGCGGGAGAGCGCAATGAGCAGTTCTTC
CASSERGWAGERNEQFF
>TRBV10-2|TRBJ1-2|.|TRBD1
TGCGCCAGCAGTGAGTCCAGGACAGGGGATTATGGCTACACCTTC
CASSESRTGDYGYTF